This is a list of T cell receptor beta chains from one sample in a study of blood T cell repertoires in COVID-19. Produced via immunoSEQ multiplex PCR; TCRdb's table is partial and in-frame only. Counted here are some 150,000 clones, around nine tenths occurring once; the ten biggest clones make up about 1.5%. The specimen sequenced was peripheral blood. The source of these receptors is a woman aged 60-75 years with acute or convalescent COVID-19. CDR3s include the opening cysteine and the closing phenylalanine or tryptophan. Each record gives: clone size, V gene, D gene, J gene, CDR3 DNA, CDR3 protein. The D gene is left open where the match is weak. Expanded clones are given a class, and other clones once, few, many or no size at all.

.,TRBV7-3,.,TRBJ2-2,TGTGCCAGCAGCCGAAAAGGAGGCAGGATAATGAACACCGGGGAGCTGTTTTTT,CASSRKGGRIMNTGELFF
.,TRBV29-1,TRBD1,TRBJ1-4,TGCAGCGGGAAGACAGGGGGAGGGGAAAAACTGTTTTTT,CSGKTGGGEKLFF
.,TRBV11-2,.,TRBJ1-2,TGTGCCAGCAGCGCCGGGGGGAGGATAACTAACTATGGCTACACCTTC,CASSAGGRITNYGYTF
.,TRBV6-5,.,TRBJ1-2,TGTGCCAGCAGTTACGCGGGACCGAGCTATGGCTACACCTTC,CASSYAGPSYGYTF
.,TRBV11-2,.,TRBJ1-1,TGTGCCAGCAGCTTAGCGGGGAATAGTGTGTCGGGGACTGAAGCTTTCTTT,CASSLAGNSVSGTEAFF
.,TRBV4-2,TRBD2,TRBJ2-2,TGTGCCAGCAGCCAAGAGGGACTAGTGAACACCGGGGAGCTGTTTTTT,CASSQEGLVNTGELFF
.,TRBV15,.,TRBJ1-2,TGTGCCACCAGCAGGGCAGGATTCGACTATGGCTACACCTTC,CATSRAGFDYGYTF
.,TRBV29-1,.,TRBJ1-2,TGCAGCGTTGGCAGATCTAACTATGGCTACACCTTC,CSVGRSNYGYTF
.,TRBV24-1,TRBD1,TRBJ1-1,TGTGCCACCAGTGATCAAATCCCGGGACAGACATGGGACACTGAAGCTTTCTTT,CATSDQIPGQTWDTEAFF
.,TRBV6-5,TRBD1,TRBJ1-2,TGTGCCAGCAGCGAGACCGGGACAGGGTATGGCTACACCTTC,CASSETGTGYGYTF
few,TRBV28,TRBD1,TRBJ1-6,TGTGCCAGCGGAATGACAGGGGATGATTCACCCCTCCACTTT,CASGMTGDDSPLHF
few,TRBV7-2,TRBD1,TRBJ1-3,TGTGCCAGCAGCTCCCAGGGGGCGGCTGGAAACACCATATATTTT,CASSSQGAAGNTIYF
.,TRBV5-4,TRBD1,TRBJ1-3,TGTGCCAGCAGCTTGGTGGGACAGGCCTCTGGAAACACCATATATTTT,CASSLVGQASGNTIYF
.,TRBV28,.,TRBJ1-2,TGTGCCAGCAGCACAGGGTGGGTCTATGGCTACACCTTC,CASSTGWVYGYTF
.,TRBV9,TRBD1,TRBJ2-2,TGTGCCAGCAGCGTATCGACAGGGGCGAACACCGGGGAGCTGTTTTTT,CASSVSTGANTGELFF
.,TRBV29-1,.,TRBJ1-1,TGCAGCGTGACGACAGGTGGGAACACTGAAGCTTTCTTT,CSVTTGGNTEAFF
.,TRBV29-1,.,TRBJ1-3,TGCAGCGTGGAGTTTCACAGGAACTCTGGAAACACCATATATTTT,CSVEFHRNSGNTIYF
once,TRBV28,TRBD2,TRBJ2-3,TGTGCCAGCAGTTCTACGACTAGCGGGGGGGCGGTTGGATTT,CASSSTTSGGAVGF
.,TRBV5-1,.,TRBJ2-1,TGCGCCAGCAGACAGGAACGAAACAATGAGCAGTTCTTC,CASRQERNNEQFF
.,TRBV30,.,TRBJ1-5,TGTGCCTGGAGCGGTAGCAATCAGCCCCAGCATTTT,CAWSGSNQPQHF
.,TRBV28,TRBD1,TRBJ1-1,TGTGCCAGCAGCCGTGGAGAGACAGGGTACACTGAAGCTTTCTTT,CASSRGETGYTEAFF
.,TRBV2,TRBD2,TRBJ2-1,TGTGCCAGCAGTCCTGGACTAGCGGAGCAGTTCTTC,CASSPGLAEQFF
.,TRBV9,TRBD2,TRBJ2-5,TGTGCCAGCAGCAGGGAGGGGGAGACCCAGTACTTC,CASSREGETQYF
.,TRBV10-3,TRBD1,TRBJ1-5,TGTGCCATCAGTGACTCGGACAGGGGGGGACATCAGCCCCAGCATTTT,CAISDSDRGGHQPQHF
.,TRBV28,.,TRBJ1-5,TGTGCCAGCAGTCACAACGGGATGCTCAATCAGCCCCAGCATTTT,CASSHNGMLNQPQHF
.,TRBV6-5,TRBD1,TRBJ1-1,TGTGCCAGCAGGTACTCCGGGACAGGGGAAGCTTTCTTT,CASRYSGTGEAFF